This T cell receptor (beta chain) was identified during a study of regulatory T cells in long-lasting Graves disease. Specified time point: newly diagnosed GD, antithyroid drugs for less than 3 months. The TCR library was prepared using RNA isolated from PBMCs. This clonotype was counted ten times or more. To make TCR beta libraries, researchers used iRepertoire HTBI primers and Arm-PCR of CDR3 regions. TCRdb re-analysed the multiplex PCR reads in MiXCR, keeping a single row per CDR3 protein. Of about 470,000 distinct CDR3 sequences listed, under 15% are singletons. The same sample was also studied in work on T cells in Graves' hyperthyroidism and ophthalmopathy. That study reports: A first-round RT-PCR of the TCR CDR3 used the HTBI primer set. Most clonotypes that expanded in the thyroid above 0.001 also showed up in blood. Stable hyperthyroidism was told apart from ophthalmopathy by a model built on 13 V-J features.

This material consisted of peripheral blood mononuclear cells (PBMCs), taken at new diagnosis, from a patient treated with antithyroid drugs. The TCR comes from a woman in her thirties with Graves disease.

CDR3 region: CASSLVQGVFGYTF. The CDR3 nucleotides read TGTGCCAGCAGCTTAGTACAGGGAGTTTTTGGCTACACCTTC. The chain is built from TRBV11-2 and TRBJ1-2; D is perhaps TRBD1 (6 bases). Between the trimmed V and J ends, which lost 1 base and 7 bases, there was a span of 13 bases. The CDR3 length is 14 residues. Germline assignment: CDR1 SGHAT and CDR2 FQNNGV.